This note documents a single TCR beta chain sequence. Antigen specificity is unknown. Clones were sequenced by immunoSEQ multiplex PCR, and TCRdb holds only the in-frame ones, with some missing. The table records approximately 150,000 clones, around 87% of them present only once. The CDR3 length is 13 residues. The germline V and J ends were trimmed by 4 bases and 5 bases, with 11 bases remaining between them. The germline V gene encodes CDR1 SGHAT and CDR2 FQNNGV. This record belongs to a study of T cell responses to AZD1222 COVID-19 vaccine. Study-wide results and limits: The span of vaccine-associated CD4 TCRs extended across spike, with dominance at 160-218 and 743-854. Spike-specific TCR breadth and depth were elevated following two AZD1222 doses. Females outnumbered males among donors, who were mostly white British; clonal diversity was possibly underestimated. Reports say nearly half of spike-specific TCRs go after unmutated variant regions.

The receptor's source is an adult who received the AZD1222 COVID-19 vaccine. Sequencing was performed on peripheral blood, taken 28 days after the second AZD1222 dose. The chain recombines TRBV11-2 with TRBJ1-2; D may be TRBD1 (6 bases). In nucleotides, the CDR3 is TGTGCCAGCAGCTCAACAGGACAGTATGGCTACACCTTC. Its translation is CASSSTGQYGYTF. Supplemented by reference TRBV11-2 and TRBJ1-2, the full variable domain reads EAGVAQSPRYKIIEKRQSVAFWCNPISGHATLYWYQQILGQGPKLLIQFQNNGVVDDSQLPKDRFSAERLKGVDSTLKIQPAKLEDSAVYLCASSSTGQYGYTFGSGTRLTVV.